The sequence of this T cell receptor (beta chain) was determined in a study of blood T cell repertoires in COVID-19. On the study more broadly: Samples of COVID-19 (acute and convalescent) were obtained from the United States, Italy and Spain. Sample material is recorded as cDNA or gDNA derived from T cells, B-cell-depleted T cells, or PBMCs.

The length of the CDR3 is 14 residues. After removal of 4 bases from V and 7 bases from J, the junction contained 9 bases not matched to a gene. Germline-derived CDR1 and CDR2 are SNHLY and FYNNEI. As originally analysed: Amplified reference gene primers provided the basis for estimating nucleated cell counts. Profiled with immunoSEQ multiplex PCR; TCRdb holds only in-frame clones, not every one. V and J calls and clone size are copied from that table; D and trimming were computed from the DNA. The sample has over 350,000 clones, roughly 88% seen once. V gene TRBV2 combines with J gene TRBJ1-2, with 7 bases lining up with TRBD1. Specimen: peripheral blood. The TCR comes from a woman aged 25 to 39 with active or convalescent COVID-19. The CDR3 region has the DNA TGTGCCAGCAGTGGGACGGACAGGATGTTTGGCTACACCTTC. Translation gives CASSGTDRMFGYTF. Complete variable domain (other parts from reference TRBV2 and TRBJ1-2): EPEVTQTPSHQVTQMGQEVILRCVPISNHLYFYWYRQILGQKVEFLVSFYNNEISEKSEIFDDQFSVERPDGSNFTLKIRSTKLEDSAMYFCASSGTDRMFGYTFGSGTRLTVV.